Sequencing of this T cell receptor beta chain was carried out in a study of T-cell reconstitution after alpha-beta-depleted transplantation in children. Study findings and constraints: Reportedly, roughly two months post-transplant, alpha-beta T cells arose from several hundred expanded graft clones. Fresh T-cell production supplied most of the T-cell counts and diversity seen one year after transplant.

V shed 3 bases and J 2 bases; nucleotides not matched to a gene: 10. This CDR3 is built from 17 residues. CDR1 and CDR2 (germline): LNHDA, SQIVND (reference sequence). It was with unique molecular identifiers that the TCRbeta library was prepared. TCRdb redid the calling of the PCR reads with MiXCR, one entry per CDR3 protein. The sample yields around 450,000 distinct CDR3 sequences, approximately 10% seen once. As for this clonotype: What it recognizes is unknown.

The gene calls are TRBV19 and TRBJ2-7; 10 bases match TRBD2. The receptor was isolated from a child aged 2 to 15 with inherited bone marrow failure, due to receive a stem cell transplant. The input for sequencing was PBMCs, taken before TCRalphabeta/CD19-depleted stem cell transplant. The CDR3 loop is CASSIASGSSPPYEQYF. Written as DNA, the CDR3 is TGTGCCAGTAGTATTGCTAGCGGGAGCTCCCCCCCCTACGAGCAGTACTTC. Based on the CDR3 plus reference TRBV19 and TRBJ2-7, the full variable domain is DGGITQSPKYLFRKEGQNVTLSCEQNLNHDAMYWYRQDPGQGLRLIYYSQIVNDFQKGDIAEGYSVSREKKESFPLTVTSAQKNPTAFYLCASSIASGSSPPYEQYFGPGTRLTVT.